This T cell receptor (beta chain) was captured in a study of beta chain features in type 1 diabetes. The wider study: Regarding age, gender and cell yields, patients proved similar to healthy donors. Taken together, all samples contributed approximately 110 million examined sorted cells. Overall study results and limits: Researchers report that Type 1 diabetes patients had moderately but significantly shorter TCRB CDR3s across all four CD4+ subsets. Junctions at VDJ sites from type 1 diabetes patients had fewer insertions and more deletions.

Donors contributed one heparinised blood draw apiece, averaging about 110 mL. Expressed TCRB transcripts were sequenced after all isolated RNA was converted to cDNA. Profiled with immunoSEQ multiplex PCR; TCRdb holds only in-frame clones, not every one. This sample has roughly 230,000 clones; approximately 11% occur once, and the top ten carry more than 0.015%. There are a few counts of this clone. The antigen is not known. The V gene's germline CDR1 is LNHDA and CDR2 SQIVND (reference sequence). The CDR3 has 14 amino acids. The V end lost 3 bases, the J end lost 5 bases, and 13 bases lay between the germline ends.

This chain links TRBV19 with TRBJ1-1, with D possibly matching TRBD1 (5 bases). This sequence was found in a man aged 30 to 45 with type 1 diabetes. Sequencing was performed on naive CD4+ T cells from blood. CDR3 sequence reads: CASSIGGGETEAFF. The CDR3 region has the DNA TGTGCCAGTAGTATCGGGGGAGGAGAGACTGAAGCTTTCTTT.